This T cell receptor (beta chain) was recovered during a study of spatial heterogeneity in lung cancer (dated 2019 in TCRdb). Background for the entire study: More beta-chain than alpha-chain transcripts were consistently detected, likely reflecting higher beta-chain transcript abundance. TCR alpha and beta repertoires were quantitatively compared across multiple tumor regions, matched nontumor lung and blood in non-small cell lung cancer. In the raw uncorrected reads, each unique combination of TCR and UMI appeared more than ten times on average. The study linked features of the TCR repertoire to counts of nonsynonymous mutations, which were determined by whole-exome sequencing of tumor tissue. At surgery, hundreds of tumor regions, 64 matched nontumor lung samples and about 56 PBMC samples were TCR-sequenced for both alpha and beta chains. Study-wide conclusions, independent of this receptor: Additional single-cell paired TCR alpha and beta sequencing was considered necessary to confirm, at a functional level, the hypothesis that regional TCRs recognize regional mutations. Ubiquitous expanded tumor TCRs showed up in blood more often at tumor resection than at routine follow-up.

This clonotype was seen a few times. What antigen it recognizes has not been identified. No per-base quality is available; no much larger clone lies one base away. This sample's time point label indicates: sample taken at primary tumor resection. Donors were some 67 patients with early-stage, untreated non-small cell lung cancer from the lung TRACERx cohort. Without any cell sorting, TCR sequencing was performed on whole RNA extracted either from tumor and nontumor lung tissue or from cryopreserved PBMC samples. Only patients with enough RNA available from two or more tumor regions were chosen for TCR sequencing. Measured from the cysteine to the phenylalanine, the CDR3 is 15 residues long. Only the CDR3 DNA stays, 45 bases, in frame from base 1. Based on the germline V gene, the CDR1 and CDR2 sequences are SGHNT and YENEEA. V is shortened by 5 bases, J by 2 bases, and the region joining them spans 14 bases.

The library was prepared using 5' RACE. The sample was run on a NextSeq 500. The TCR library protocol attached a unique molecular identifier to each TCR cDNA molecule to allow correction of PCR and sequencing errors. Processing in the source paper ran as follows. TCR identification, UMI-based error correction and CDR3 extraction were performed with Decombinator tools. Expanded TCRs were defined as those above a frequency of 2 per 1,000, corresponding to the top 1% of the tumor frequency distribution. Renyi diversity was calculated using the R vegan package after each repertoire was subsampled 100 times to 5,000 TCRs. CDR3 similarity networks were built from amino acid triplet string-kernel similarity, connecting CDR3s with pairwise similarity above 0.82. TCRdb itself trimmed the public reads at Q25 with fastp, ran MiXCR and retained productive beta chains. Here each entry gathers all rows of one CDR3 protein and keeps the most common genes and DNA. It is TCRdb's table, rather than the study itself, that gives the V and J calls and clone size. Present in this sample are tens of thousands of distinct CDR3 sequences, roughly 12% of which were seen just once. The ten largest make up approximately 39% of the sample.

The input for sequencing was PBMCs, taken at surgery. The sequence came from a male donor with early-stage non-small cell lung cancer. This sequence uses TRBV11-3 and TRBJ2-3; no D gene is confidently identified. The nucleotide sequence reads as follows: TGTGCCAGCAGCAACTACGGATCTACCACAGATACGCAGTATTTT. It encodes CASSNYGSTTDTQYF.